Sequencing of this T cell receptor beta chain was carried out in a study of long-term antiretroviral therapy in people with HIV. Runs used v3.0 of the immunoSEQ assay and were done at survey level. Some clones are missing from TCRdb's copy, which holds only in-frame ones; the method was immunoSEQ multiplex PCR. The repertoire holds around 16,000 clones, more than 65% seen once, with approximately 15% in the top ten. V shed 4 bases and J shed 8 bases, with 18 bases lying between them. Germline V gene sequence: CDR1 SGHRS, CDR2 YFSETQ. The CDR3 sequence is 15 residues long. The rearrangement joins TRBV5-1 to TRBJ1-4; D not certain. Material: unsorted PBMCs, obtained approximately 14 months before starting antiretroviral therapy. This clonotype was obtained from a man in his thirties or forties with HIV. DNA of the CDR3: TGCGCCAGCAGCCCTGTTAATCAGAGGAACGAAAAACTGTTTTTT. Translated, it gives CASSPVNQRNEKLFF.